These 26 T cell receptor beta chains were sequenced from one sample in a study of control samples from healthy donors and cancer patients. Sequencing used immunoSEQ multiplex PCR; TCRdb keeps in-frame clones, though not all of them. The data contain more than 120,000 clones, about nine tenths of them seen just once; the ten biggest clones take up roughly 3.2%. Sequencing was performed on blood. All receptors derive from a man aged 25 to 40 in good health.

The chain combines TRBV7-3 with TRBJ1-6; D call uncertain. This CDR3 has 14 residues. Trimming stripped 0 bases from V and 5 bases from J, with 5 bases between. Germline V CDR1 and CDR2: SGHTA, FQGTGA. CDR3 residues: CASSLTDHNSPLHF. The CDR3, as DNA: TGTGCCAGCAGCTTAACGGACCATAATTCACCCCTCCACTTT.

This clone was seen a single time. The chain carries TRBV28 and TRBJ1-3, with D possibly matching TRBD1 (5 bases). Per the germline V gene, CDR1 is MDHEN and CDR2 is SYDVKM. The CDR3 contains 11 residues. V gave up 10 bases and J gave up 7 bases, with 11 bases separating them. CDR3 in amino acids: CATIRGNTIYF. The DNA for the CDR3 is TGTGCCACGATCCGGGGGAACACCATATATTTT.

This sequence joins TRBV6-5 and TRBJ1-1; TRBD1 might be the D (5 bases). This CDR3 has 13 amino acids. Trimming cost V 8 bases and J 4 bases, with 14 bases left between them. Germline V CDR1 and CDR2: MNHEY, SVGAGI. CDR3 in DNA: TGTGCCAGCCGCAGGGAGGAGGGCACTGAAGCTTTCTTT. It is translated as CASRREEGTEAFF.

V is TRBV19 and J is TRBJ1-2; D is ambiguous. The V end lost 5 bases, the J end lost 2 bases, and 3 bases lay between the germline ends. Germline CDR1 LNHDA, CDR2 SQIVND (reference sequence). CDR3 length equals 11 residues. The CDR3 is CASSLNYGYTF. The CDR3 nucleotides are TGTGCCAGTAGTTTAAACTATGGCTACACCTTC.

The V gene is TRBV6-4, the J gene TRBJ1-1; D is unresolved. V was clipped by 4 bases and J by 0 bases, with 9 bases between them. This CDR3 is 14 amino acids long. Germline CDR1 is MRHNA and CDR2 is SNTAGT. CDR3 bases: TGTGCCAGCAGTGTGGGAGGGATGAACACTGAAGCTTTCTTT. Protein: CASSVGGMNTEAFF.

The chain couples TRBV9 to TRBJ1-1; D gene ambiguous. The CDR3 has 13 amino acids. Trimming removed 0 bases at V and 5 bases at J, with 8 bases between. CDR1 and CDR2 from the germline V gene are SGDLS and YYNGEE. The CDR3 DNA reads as TGTGCCAGCAGCGTAGCTCCGGTTACTGAAGCTTTCTTT. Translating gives CASSVAPVTEAFF. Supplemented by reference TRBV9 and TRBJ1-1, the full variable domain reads DSGVTQTPKHLITATGQRVTLRCSPRSGDLSVYWYQQSLDQGLQFLIQYYNGEERAKGNILERFSAQQFPDLHSELNLSSLELGDSALYFCASSVAPVTEAFFGQGTRLTVV.

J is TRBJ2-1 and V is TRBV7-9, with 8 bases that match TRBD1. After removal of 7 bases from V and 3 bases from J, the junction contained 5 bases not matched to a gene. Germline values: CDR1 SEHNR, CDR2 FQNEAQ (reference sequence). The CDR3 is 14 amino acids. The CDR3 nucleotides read TGTGCCAGCACCATCGGACAGGGCTACAATGAGCAGTTCTTC. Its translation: CASTIGQGYNEQFF.

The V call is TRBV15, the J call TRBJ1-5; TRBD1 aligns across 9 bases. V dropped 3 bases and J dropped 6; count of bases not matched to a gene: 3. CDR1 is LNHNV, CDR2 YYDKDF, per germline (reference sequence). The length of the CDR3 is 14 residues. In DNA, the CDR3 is TGTGCCACCAGCAGCAACAGGGGGCTTCAGCCCCAGCATTTT. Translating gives CATSSNRGLQPQHF.

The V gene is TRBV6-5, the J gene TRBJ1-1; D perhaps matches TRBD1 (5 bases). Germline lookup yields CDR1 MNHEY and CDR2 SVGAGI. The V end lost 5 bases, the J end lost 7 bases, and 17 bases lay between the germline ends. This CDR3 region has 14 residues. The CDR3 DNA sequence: TGTGCCAGCAGTCGGTGGCAGGGCGGTAATGAAGCTTTCTTT. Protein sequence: CASSRWQGGNEAFF.

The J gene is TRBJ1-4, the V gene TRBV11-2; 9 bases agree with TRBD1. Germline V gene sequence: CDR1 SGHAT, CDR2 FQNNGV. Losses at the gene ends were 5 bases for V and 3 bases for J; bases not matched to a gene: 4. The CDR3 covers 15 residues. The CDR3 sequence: CASSPGDRANEKLFF. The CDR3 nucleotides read TGTGCCAGCAGCCCGGGGGACAGGGCTAATGAAAAACTGTTTTTT.

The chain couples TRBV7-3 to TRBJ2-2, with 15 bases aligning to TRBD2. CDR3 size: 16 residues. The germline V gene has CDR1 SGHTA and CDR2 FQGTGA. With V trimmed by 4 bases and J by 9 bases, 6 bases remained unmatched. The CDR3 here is CASSSTGLAGGRELFF. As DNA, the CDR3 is TGTGCCAGCAGCTCCACGGGACTAGCGGGGGGCCGGGAGCTGTTTTTT. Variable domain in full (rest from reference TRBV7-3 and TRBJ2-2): GAGVSQTPSNKVTEKGKYVELRCDPISGHTALYWYRQSLGQGPEFLIYFQGTGAADDSGLPNDRFFAVRPEGSVSTLKIQRTERGDSAVYLCASSSTGLAGGRELFFGEGSRLTVL.

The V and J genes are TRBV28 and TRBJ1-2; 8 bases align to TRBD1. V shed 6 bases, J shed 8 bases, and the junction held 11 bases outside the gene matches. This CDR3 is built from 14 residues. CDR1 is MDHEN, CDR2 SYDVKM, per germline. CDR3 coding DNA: TGTGCCAGCAGCCCACTGGACAGGGCGGGAGGCTACACCTTC. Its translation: CASSPLDRAGGYTF.

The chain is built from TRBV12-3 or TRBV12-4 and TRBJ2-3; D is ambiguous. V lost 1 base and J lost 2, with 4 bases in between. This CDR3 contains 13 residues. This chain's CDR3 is CASSLGPTDTQYF. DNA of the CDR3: TGTGCCAGCAGTTTAGGGCCCACAGATACGCAGTATTTT.

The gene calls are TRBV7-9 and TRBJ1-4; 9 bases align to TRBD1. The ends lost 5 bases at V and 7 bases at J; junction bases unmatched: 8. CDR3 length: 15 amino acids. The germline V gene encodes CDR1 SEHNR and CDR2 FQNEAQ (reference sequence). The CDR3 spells CASSNTGGRVEKLFF. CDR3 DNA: TGTGCCAGCAGCAACACAGGGGGCCGGGTTGAAAAACTGTTTTTT.

In nucleotides, the CDR3 is TGTGCCAGCAGTGAATTTTACACCGGGGAGCTGTTTTTT. Its translation is CASSEFYTGELFF. The chain couples TRBV2 to TRBJ2-2; D is ambiguous. V was trimmed by 2 bases and J by 3 bases, leaving 4 bases between them. CDR1 is SNHLY, CDR2 FYNNEI, per germline. This CDR3 comprises 13 residues.

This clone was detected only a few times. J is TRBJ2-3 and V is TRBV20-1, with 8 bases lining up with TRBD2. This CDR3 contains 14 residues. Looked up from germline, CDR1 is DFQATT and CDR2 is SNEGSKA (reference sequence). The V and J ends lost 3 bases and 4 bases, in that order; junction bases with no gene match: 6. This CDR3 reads CSASKSGGSDTQYF. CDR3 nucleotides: TGCAGTGCTAGTAAAAGCGGGGGCTCAGATACGCAGTATTTT.

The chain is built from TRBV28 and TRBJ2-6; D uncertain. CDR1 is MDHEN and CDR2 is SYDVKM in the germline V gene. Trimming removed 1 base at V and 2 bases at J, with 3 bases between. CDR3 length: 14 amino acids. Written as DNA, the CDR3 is TGTGCCAGCAGTTTATTGGCTGGGGCCAACGTCCTGACTTTC. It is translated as CASSLLAGANVLTF.

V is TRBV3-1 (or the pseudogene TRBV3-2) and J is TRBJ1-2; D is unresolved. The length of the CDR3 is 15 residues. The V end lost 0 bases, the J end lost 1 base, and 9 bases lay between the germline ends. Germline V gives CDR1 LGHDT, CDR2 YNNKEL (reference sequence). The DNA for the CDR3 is TGTGCCAGCAGCCAAGATCCCAGTTTTAACTATGGCTACACCTTC. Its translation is CASSQDPSFNYGYTF.

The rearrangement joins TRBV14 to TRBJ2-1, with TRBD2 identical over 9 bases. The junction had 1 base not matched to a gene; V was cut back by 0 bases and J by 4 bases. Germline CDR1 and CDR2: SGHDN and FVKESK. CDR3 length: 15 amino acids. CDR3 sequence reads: CASSQETSGYNEQFF. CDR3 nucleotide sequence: TGTGCCAGCAGCCAAGAAACTAGCGGGTACAATGAGCAGTTCTTC. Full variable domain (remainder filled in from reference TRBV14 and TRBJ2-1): EAGVTQFPSHSVIEKGQTVTLRCDPISGHDNLYWYRRVMGKEIKFLLHFVKESKQDESGMPNNRFLAERTGGTYSTLKVQPAELEDSGVYFCASSQETSGYNEQFFGPGTRLTVL.

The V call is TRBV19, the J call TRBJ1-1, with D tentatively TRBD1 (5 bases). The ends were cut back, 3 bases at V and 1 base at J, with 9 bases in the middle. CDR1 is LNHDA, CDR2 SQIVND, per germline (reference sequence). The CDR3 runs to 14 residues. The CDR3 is CASSMGQGNTEAFF. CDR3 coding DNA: TGTGCCAGTAGTATGGGGCAGGGGAACACTGAAGCTTTCTTT.

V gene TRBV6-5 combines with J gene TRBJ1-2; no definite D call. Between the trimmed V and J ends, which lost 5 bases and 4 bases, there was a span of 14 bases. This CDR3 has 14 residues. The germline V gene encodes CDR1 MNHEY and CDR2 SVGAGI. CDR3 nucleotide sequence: TGTGCCAGCAGTCAATCGGGAACCTTCTATGGCTACACCTTC. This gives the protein CASSQSGTFYGYTF.

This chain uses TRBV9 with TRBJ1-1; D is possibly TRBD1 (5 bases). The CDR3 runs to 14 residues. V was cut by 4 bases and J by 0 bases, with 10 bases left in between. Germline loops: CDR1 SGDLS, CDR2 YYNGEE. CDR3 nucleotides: TGTGCCAGCAGCCAGGGCCTCATGAACACTGAAGCTTTCTTT. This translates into CASSQGLMNTEAFF.

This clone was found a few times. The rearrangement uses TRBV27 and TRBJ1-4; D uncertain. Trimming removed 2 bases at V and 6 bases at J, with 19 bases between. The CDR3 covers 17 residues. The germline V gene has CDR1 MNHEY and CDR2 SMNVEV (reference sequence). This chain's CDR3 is CASSLSLGSAAYEKLFF. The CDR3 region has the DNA TGTGCCAGCAGTTTAAGTCTGGGTAGTGCGGCCTATGAAAAACTGTTTTTT.

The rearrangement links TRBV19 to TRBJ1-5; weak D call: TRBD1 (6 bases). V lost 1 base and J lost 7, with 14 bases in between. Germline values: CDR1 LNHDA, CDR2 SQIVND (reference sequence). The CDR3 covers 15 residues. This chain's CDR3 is CASSIASRGDQPQHF. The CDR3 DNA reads TGTGCCAGTAGTATAGCTAGCAGGGGAGACCAGCCCCAGCATTTT.

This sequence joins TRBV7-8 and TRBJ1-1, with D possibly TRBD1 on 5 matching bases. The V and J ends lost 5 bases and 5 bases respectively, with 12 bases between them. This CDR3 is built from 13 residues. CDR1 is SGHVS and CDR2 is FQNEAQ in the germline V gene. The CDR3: CASSPGTMTEAFF. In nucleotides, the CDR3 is TGTGCCAGCAGCCCCGGGACGATGACTGAAGCTTTCTTT.

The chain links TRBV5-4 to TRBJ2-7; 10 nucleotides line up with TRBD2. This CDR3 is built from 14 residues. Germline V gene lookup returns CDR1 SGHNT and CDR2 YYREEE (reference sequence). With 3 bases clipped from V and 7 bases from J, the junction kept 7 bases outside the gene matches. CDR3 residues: CASSSQRGGREQYF. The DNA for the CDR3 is TGTGCCAGCAGCTCCCAGCGGGGGGGCCGGGAGCAGTACTTC.